The clone carrying this T cell receptor (beta chain) occurred many times. Its antigen is as yet unknown. One entry per CDR3 protein, called by TCRdb with MiXCR from the 5' RACE reads. Of hundreds of thousands of distinct CDR3 sequences listed, 3% to 4.5% were seen once; the top ten hold about 25%. Germline CDR1 SEHNR, CDR2 FQNEAQ (reference sequence). This CDR3 is built from 13 residues. Trimming cost V 4 bases and J 7 bases, with 13 bases left between them. This sample is part of a study of T cells after yellow fever vaccination. Study summary: When fractions had low cell numbers, they were prepared with SMART-Seq v4 Ultra Low Input. Broader study findings: Relatively few clonotypes were ones that appeared in both CD4 and CD8 compartments. Abundant clonotypes (contaminants from the bulk population) could be present in FACS-sorted repertoires.

Here the sequenced sample was PBMCs, taken on the day of the yellow fever booster vaccination. The chain employs TRBV7-9 and TRBJ1-1; D remains unclear. The sequence was obtained from a man between 18 and 29 years old who received the YFV17D yellow fever vaccine. CDR3 amino acids: CASSSYHGSEAFF. The CDR3 DNA reads TGTGCCAGCAGCTCGTATCATGGCAGTGAAGCTTTCTTT.